This T cell receptor (beta chain) was captured by sequencing in a study of blood T cells in healthy people across ages. Study results and caveats: Unsorted PBMCs ruled out conclusive naive versus antigen-experienced comparison.

This clonotype was observed a few times. What it recognizes is unknown. V lost 6 bases, J lost 1 base, and 15 bases lay in between. The CDR3 is 15 amino acids. Germline CDR1 MNHEY, CDR2 SVGEGT. A J-beta primer mix and a sample-barcoded 5' primer were used in a second PCR of about 7 to 12 cycles. A tag from a template-switch adaptor with 12 random nucleotides marked each cDNA molecule. TCRdb called the 5' RACE reads again in MiXCR, with one record for every CDR3 protein. The data contain about a million distinct CDR3 sequences, 35% to 45% of them seen just once; the ten biggest clones take up roughly 14%.

This sequence originates from a man aged 18 to 29 in good health. Sequencing was done on a sample of blood. This sequence joins TRBV6-2 or TRBV6-3 and TRBJ2-5, with D possibly TRBD1 on 6 matching bases. The CDR3 DNA reads TGTGCCAGCAGCCACTCAGGGGACCCCCAAGAGACCCAGTACTTC. Translation gives CASSHSGDPQETQYF.